This TCR beta chain was obtained from a study of blood T cells in healthy people across ages. A sample-barcoded 5' primer and a J-beta primer mix were used in a second PCR of roughly 7 to 11 cycles. TCRdb re-called the 5' RACE reads through MiXCR, storing one row per CDR3 protein. There are 800,000 to 950,000 distinct CDR3 sequences in the sample; 25% to 30% occur only once, and approximately 10% lies in the top ten. Losses at the gene ends were 6 bases for V and 4 bases for J; bases not matched to a gene: 2. This CDR3 has 13 amino acids. Separately, the same data were catalogued under a study of T cells of mothers and their children.

The receptor comes from a woman aged 40 to 49 in good health. The chain uses TRBV12-3 or TRBV12-4 and TRBJ2-2, with 7 positions matching TRBD1. Input material: blood. The CDR3 region is CASRNRGTGELFF. In nucleotides, the CDR3 is TGTGCCAGCAGAAACAGGGGCACCGGGGAGCTGTTTTTT.